The T cell receptor beta chain described here comes from a study of T cells in Graves' hyperthyroidism and ophthalmopathy. This clonotype was detected ten times or more. RNA transcripts were the template for amplifying TCR beta CDR3 regions. HTBI primers were used for first-round RT-PCR of the TCR CDR3. MiXCR, applied by TCRdb to the multiplex PCR reads, yields one record per CDR3 protein. The table lists around 520,000 distinct CDR3 sequences, approximately 14% of them singletons. The CDR3 has 11 residues. In germline, CDR1 is SEHNR, CDR2 FQNEAQ (reference sequence). The V end lost 3 bases, the J end lost 5 bases, and 4 bases lay between the germline ends. The hyperthyroidism was newly diagnosed and had lasted under 2 months; the patients were aged 18 to 65. Diagnosing involved the use of clinical symptoms, serum thyroxine and TRAb, thyroid ultrasound and orbital computed tomography.

The sample was blood. This sequence joins TRBV7-9 and TRBJ2-5; D uncertain. The sequence was collected from a woman between 18 and 29 years old with Graves' hyperthyroidism. CDR3 loop: CASSLTETQYF. In DNA form, the CDR3 reads TGTGCCAGCAGCTTGACTGAGACCCAGTACTTC.